This T cell receptor beta chain was profiled in a study of blood T cells in healthy people across ages. The germline V gene has CDR1 MDHEN and CDR2 SYDVKM. This CDR3 has 17 residues. V shed 3 bases and J 6 bases; nucleotides not matched to a gene: 13. Through a sample-barcoded 5' primer and a J-beta primer mix, a second PCR was run for roughly 6 to 11 cycles. Via MiXCR, TCRdb re-called the 5' RACE reads, giving one row per CDR3 protein. The repertoire consists of 1.8 million or so distinct CDR3 sequences, with approximately 40% occurring once and the leading ten covering under 25%. The receptor was derived from a human donor in good health. The sample consisted of blood. This chain uses TRBV28 with TRBJ2-3; 9 positions agree with TRBD1. CDR3 sequence: CASSLATGQGLRDTQYF. The CDR3 bases are TGTGCCAGCAGTTTGGCCACCGGACAGGGGTTGAGGGATACGCAGTATTTT.